This is a list of T cell receptor beta chains from one sample in a study of blood T cells in healthy people across ages. TCRdb reanalysed the 5' RACE reads using MiXCR and keeps one entry per CDR3 protein. The repertoire holds hundreds of thousands of distinct CDR3 sequences, with 24% as singletons. These data also formed part of another study, on T cells of mothers and their children.

The specimen was blood. The receptors were sampled from a boy between 5 and 17 years old in good health. CDR3s include the opening cysteine and the closing phenylalanine or tryptophan. Fields, in order: D gene, J gene, V gene, clone size, CDR3 DNA, CDR3 protein. D genes are given only for firm matches. For some rows the clone size is stated as once, few or many, or as a class when expanded; others skip it.

NA,TRBJ2-5,TRBV5-1,NA,TGCGCCAGGCATCCGGGACAAAGTATTCCGCGGAAAGAGACCCAGTACTTC,CARHPGQSIPRKETQYF
NA,TRBJ2-7,TRBV5-7,few,TGTGCCAGCAGCTTGGCCATCTACGAGCAGTACTTC,CASSLAIYEQYF
TRBD1,TRBJ2-1,TRBV27,few,TGTGCCAGCAACCTACAGGGGGCTTTTGACAATGAGCAGTTCTTC,CASNLQGAFDNEQFF
TRBD1,TRBJ2-7,TRBV7-9,few,TGTGCCAGCAGCAGGGGACAGGAGAACGAGCAGTACTTC,CASSRGQENEQYF
NA,TRBJ2-7,TRBV20-1,NA,TGCAGTGCTAGTGGTGGTCAGGGAATATACGAGCAGTACTTC,CSASGGQGIYEQYF
NA,TRBJ2-7,TRBV7-2,many,TGTGCCAGCAGCTTACAGCACCGCCCCTATCAGTACGAGCAGTACTTC,CASSLQHRPYQYEQYF
NA,TRBJ1-5,TRBV4-1,NA,TGCGCCAGCAGCCAAGAGGCAGGGTCACAGCCCCAGCATTTT,CASSQEAGSQPQHF
NA,TRBJ2-7,TRBV14,few,TGTGCCAGCAGGGAGACAGGCCGGGGGACCTACGAGCAGTACTTC,CASRETGRGTYEQYF
NA,TRBJ2-5,TRBV7-6,NA,TGTGCCAGCAGCTTAAAATCCGATGTCCCGGAGACCCAGTACTTC,CASSLKSDVPETQYF
NA,TRBJ2-7,TRBV21-1,NA,TGTGCCAGCAGCAGACCGGGGCCGGGACTGGGAGGGTACGAGCAGTACTTC,CASSRPGPGLGGYEQYF
NA,TRBJ2-7,TRBV20-1,few,TGCAGTGCTAGTTTCCATAACTACGAGCAGTACTTC,CSASFHNYEQYF
TRBD1,TRBJ1-4,TRBV7-9,many,TGTGCCAGCAGCCTGACAGGGTCGGACGAAAAACTGTTTTTT,CASSLTGSDEKLFF
TRBD1,TRBJ2-4,TRBV28,few,TGTGCCAGCAGTTTTCCCGGGACAGGGGTCGACATTCAGTACTTC,CASSFPGTGVDIQYF
TRBD1,TRBJ1-1,TRBV28,NA,TGTGCCAGCAGACCTAACAGGGGGCAGGTATCAACTGAAGCTTTCTTT,CASRPNRGQVSTEAFF
TRBD1,TRBJ1-2,TRBV4-3,NA,TGCGCCAGCAGCCAAGGGACAGGGGCTAACTATGGCTACACCTTC,CASSQGTGANYGYTF
NA,TRBJ2-3,TRBV29-1,NA,TGCAGCGTTAGGGGAATAACAGTGTGGGATACGCAGTATTTT,CSVRGITVWDTQYF
NA,TRBJ1-2,TRBV28,NA,TGTGCCAGCAGTTTATCCGTGGGGAACTATGGCTACACCTTC,CASSLSVGNYGYTF
NA,TRBJ2-2,TRBV5-1,once,TGCGCCAGCGGCTTGAAGGGGGGGACCGGGGAGCTGTGTTTT,CASGLKGGTGELCF
NA,TRBJ2-3,TRBV12-3/TRBV12-4,NA,TGTGCCAGCAGTTTAGCAGGGATTACGCAGTATTTT,CASSLAGITQYF
NA,TRBJ2-7,TRBV5-1,few,TGCGCCAGCAGCTTGAGGACAGATAGCTCCTACGAGCAGTACTTC,CASSLRTDSSYEQYF
NA,TRBJ2-5,TRBV4-3,few,TGCGCCAGCAGCCAAGATCTGGGAAAAGAGACCCAGTACTTC,CASSQDLGKETQYF
NA,TRBJ1-1,TRBV29-1,few,TGCAGCGTTGAAATGAAACTAAACGCTGAAGCTTTCTTT,CSVEMKLNAEAFF
NA,TRBJ2-2,TRBV14,few,TGTGCCAGCAGCCGCGGACCCGGCCAGCCCACCGGGGAGCTGTTTTTT,CASSRGPGQPTGELFF
TRBD2,TRBJ2-5,TRBV20-1,NA,TGCAGTGCCAGTGGGGAGCGGGGGGTACAAGAGACCCAGTACTTC,CSASGERGVQETQYF
TRBD2,TRBJ2-1,TRBV7-8,NA,TGTGCCAGCAGCTTAGACCGGACTAGCGGGATGAGGCAGTTCTTC,CASSLDRTSGMRQFF
NA,TRBJ1-2,TRBV10-3,NA,TGTGCCATCAGTGGTACCCTATGGGGGATGGAGGGCTACACCTTC,CAISGTLWGMEGYTF
TRBD1,TRBJ2-7,TRBV4-3,NA,TGCGCCAGCAGCCCCGGGACAGGGAGGTATACTGCCTACGAGCAGTACTTC,CASSPGTGRYTAYEQYF
NA,TRBJ1-2,TRBV6-2/TRBV6-3,many,TGTGCCAGCAGTCTAAGGGCTAACTATGGCTACACCTTC,CASSLRANYGYTF
NA,TRBJ2-7,TRBV28,NA,TGTGCCAGCAGTTTCGAGGGGAACTACGAGCAGTACTTC,CASSFEGNYEQYF
NA,TRBJ2-7,TRBV7-2,few,TGTGCCAGCAGCTCGCCTTACAGGGTAGGGGCCTACGAGCAGTACTTC,CASSSPYRVGAYEQYF
NA,TRBJ1-4,TRBV29-1,many,TGCAGCGCGTCCCACAGGGCAGGTCAGGAAAAACTGTTTTTT,CSASHRAGQEKLFF
NA,TRBJ2-5,TRBV9,few,TGTGCCAGCAGCGTAGCCTTTTCATACCTAGGATCCCAAGAGACCCAGTACTTC,CASSVAFSYLGSQETQYF
TRBD2,TRBJ2-1,TRBV12-3/TRBV12-4,few,TGTGCCAGCAGTTTAGATGGGTGGCGGGAGGTGGGTGAGCAGTTCTTC,CASSLDGWREVGEQFF
NA,TRBJ2-1,TRBV7-2,few,TGTGCCAGCAGCTTATTCCCGGGACGGAGCTACAATGAGCAGTTCTTC,CASSLFPGRSYNEQFF